These T cell receptor beta chains were read from a single sample in a study of cytomegalovirus exposure and HLA in healthy donors. The data were produced by immunoSEQ multiplex PCR, yet TCRdb's version contains in-frame clones alone and is incomplete. The repertoire includes roughly 150,000 clones, around 86% of them detected once, and roughly 4.3% sits in the top ten. Material: PBMCs. These receptors came from a man aged 50 to 60 in good health and CMV-seropositive. Each CDR3 is given with its conserved first and last residue. The D gene is left open where the match is weak. Not every row has a clone size; where given, it reads once, few, many or a size class.

clone_size: .; d_call: .; v_call: TRBV10-3; j_call: TRBJ1-6; cdr3_nt: TGTGCCATCAGTGAGTCGGTGGGCGTGAACTCACCCCTCCACTTT; cdr3_aa: CAISESVGVNSPLHF
clone_size: .; d_call: TRBD2; v_call: TRBV6-5; j_call: TRBJ2-7; cdr3_nt: TGTGCCAGCGCACGGGGAGGGGAGATTCACGAGCAGTACTTC; cdr3_aa: CASARGGEIHEQYF
clone_size: few; d_call: TRBD1; v_call: TRBV18; j_call: TRBJ1-4; cdr3_nt: TGTGCCAGCTCACCACTAGGGACAGAGAATGAAAAACTGTTTTTT; cdr3_aa: CASSPLGTENEKLFF
clone_size: .; d_call: TRBD1; v_call: TRBV9; j_call: TRBJ1-5; cdr3_nt: TGTGCCAGCAGCATCGGGACAGGGGCGCGTCAGCCCCAGCATTTT; cdr3_aa: CASSIGTGARQPQHF
clone_size: .; d_call: TRBD2; v_call: TRBV28; j_call: TRBJ2-1; cdr3_nt: TGTGCCAGCTTTACCGGGGCTAGCGGGGGCAGCTCCTACAATGAGCAGTTCTTC; cdr3_aa: CASFTGASGGSSYNEQFF
clone_size: once; d_call: TRBD1; v_call: TRBV2; j_call: TRBJ2-7; cdr3_nt: TGTGCCAGCAGCTATCTCGGGGACAGGTCCTACGAGCAGTACTTC; cdr3_aa: CASSYLGDRSYEQYF
clone_size: once; d_call: TRBD1; v_call: TRBV2; j_call: TRBJ2-7; cdr3_nt: TGTGCCAGCAGGACAGGGTCATCGTCCTACGAGCAGTACTTC; cdr3_aa: CASRTGSSSYEQYF
clone_size: .; d_call: .; v_call: TRBV5-6; j_call: TRBJ2-5; cdr3_nt: TGTGCCAGCAGCTTGGCTTCGGGAGTGGTAGAGACCCAGTACTTC; cdr3_aa: CASSLASGVVETQYF
clone_size: .; d_call: TRBD1; v_call: TRBV5-1; j_call: TRBJ2-5; cdr3_nt: TGCGCCAGCAGCTTGACGGGACAGGGGGCAGGAGAGACCCAGTACTTC; cdr3_aa: CASSLTGQGAGETQYF
clone_size: .; d_call: TRBD1; v_call: TRBV5-5; j_call: TRBJ1-2; cdr3_nt: TGTGCCAGCAGCGCGGGGACAGGGATGAACTATGGCTACACCTTC; cdr3_aa: CASSAGTGMNYGYTF
clone_size: .; d_call: .; v_call: TRBV6-1; j_call: TRBJ1-5; cdr3_nt: TGTGCCAGCAGTGAACGTCAGGGAGGTCAGCCCCAGCATTTT; cdr3_aa: CASSERQGGQPQHF
clone_size: .; d_call: TRBD1; v_call: TRBV6-1; j_call: TRBJ2-5; cdr3_nt: TGTGCCAGCAACCGCGGACAGGGACGGGAGACCCAGTACTTC; cdr3_aa: CASNRGQGRETQYF
clone_size: .; d_call: .; v_call: TRBV5-1; j_call: TRBJ2-2; cdr3_nt: TGCGCCAGCAGCCCGGAGGGGCAGTACACCGGGGAGCTGTTTTTT; cdr3_aa: CASSPEGQYTGELFF
clone_size: .; d_call: .; v_call: TRBV9; j_call: TRBJ2-3; cdr3_nt: TGTGCCAGCAGCGTAGATGCAGGGGTGGACACAGATACGCAGTATTTT; cdr3_aa: CASSVDAGVDTDTQYF
clone_size: few; d_call: TRBD1; v_call: TRBV18; j_call: TRBJ1-4; cdr3_nt: TGTGCCAGCTCCCTCGGACAGGTTGCAACTAATGAAAAACTGTTTTTT; cdr3_aa: CASSLGQVATNEKLFF
clone_size: .; d_call: .; v_call: TRBV7-2; j_call: TRBJ2-3; cdr3_nt: TGTGCCAGCAGCTTACGGGGGAGGGGGACAGATACGCAGTATTTT; cdr3_aa: CASSLRGRGTDTQYF
clone_size: .; d_call: .; v_call: TRBV10-3; j_call: TRBJ1-1; cdr3_nt: TGTGCCATCAGCCCACAGGGAACGGACACTGAAGCTTTCTTT; cdr3_aa: CAISPQGTDTEAFF
clone_size: .; d_call: .; v_call: TRBV5-1; j_call: TRBJ1-1; cdr3_nt: TGCGCCAGCAGCCCCGAAGGGGGGGGGCGCGAAGCTTTCTTT; cdr3_aa: CASSPEGGGREAFF
clone_size: .; d_call: TRBD2; v_call: TRBV9; j_call: TRBJ2-1; cdr3_nt: TGTGCCAGCAGCGTGGGGACTAGCGGGGGGAGGAATGAGCAGTTCTTC; cdr3_aa: CASSVGTSGGRNEQFF